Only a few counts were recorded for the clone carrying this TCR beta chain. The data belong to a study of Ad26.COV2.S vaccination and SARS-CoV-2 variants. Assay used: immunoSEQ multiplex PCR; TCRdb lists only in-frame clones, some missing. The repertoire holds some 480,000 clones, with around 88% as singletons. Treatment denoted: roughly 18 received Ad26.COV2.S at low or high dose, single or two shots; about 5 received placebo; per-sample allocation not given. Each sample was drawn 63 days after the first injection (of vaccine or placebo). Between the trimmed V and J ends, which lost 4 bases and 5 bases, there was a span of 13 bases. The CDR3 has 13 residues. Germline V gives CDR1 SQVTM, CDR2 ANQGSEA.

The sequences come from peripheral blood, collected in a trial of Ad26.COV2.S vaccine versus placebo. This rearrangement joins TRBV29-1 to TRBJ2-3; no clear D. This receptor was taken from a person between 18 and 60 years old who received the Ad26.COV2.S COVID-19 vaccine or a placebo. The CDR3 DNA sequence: TGCAGCGTTGCCGCAACCAGTGGAGATACGCAGTATTTT. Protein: CSVAATSGDTQYF.